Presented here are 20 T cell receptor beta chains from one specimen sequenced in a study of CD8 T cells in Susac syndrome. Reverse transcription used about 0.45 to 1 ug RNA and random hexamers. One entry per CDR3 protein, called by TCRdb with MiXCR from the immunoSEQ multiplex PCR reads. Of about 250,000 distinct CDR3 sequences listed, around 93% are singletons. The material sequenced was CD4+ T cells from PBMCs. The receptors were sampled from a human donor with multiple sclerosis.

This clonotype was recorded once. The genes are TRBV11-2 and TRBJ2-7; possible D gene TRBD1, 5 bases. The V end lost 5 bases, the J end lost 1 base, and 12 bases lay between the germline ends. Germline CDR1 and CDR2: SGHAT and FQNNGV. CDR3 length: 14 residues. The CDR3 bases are TGTGCCAGCAGCAACGTTAGGGGATCCTACGAGCAGTACTTC. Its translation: CASSNVRGSYEQYF.

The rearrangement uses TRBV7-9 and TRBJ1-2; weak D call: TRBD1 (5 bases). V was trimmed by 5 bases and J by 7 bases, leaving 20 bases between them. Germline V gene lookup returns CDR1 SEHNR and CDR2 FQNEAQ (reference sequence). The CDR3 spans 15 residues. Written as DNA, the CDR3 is TGTGCCAGCAGCATTGCAGGGCCGAAAGGCGTTGGCTACACCTTC. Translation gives CASSIAGPKGVGYTF.

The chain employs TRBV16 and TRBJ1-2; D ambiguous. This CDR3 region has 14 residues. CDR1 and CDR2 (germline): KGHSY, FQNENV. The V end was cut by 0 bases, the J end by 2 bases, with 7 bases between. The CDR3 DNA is TGTGCCAGCAGCCAATCGAAAGGGAACTATGGCTACACCTTC. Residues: CASSQSKGNYGYTF.

The CDR3 here is CASSQDGGSGIKQETQYF. CDR3 coding DNA: TGTGCCAGCAGCCAAGATGGGGGTAGCGGGATTAAACAAGAGACCCAGTACTTC. This chain links TRBV4-2 with TRBJ2-5; 8 bases match TRBD2. The CDR3 covers 18 residues. Germline CDR1 LGHNA, CDR2 YNFKEQ. V shed 0 bases, J shed 2 bases, and the junction held 11 bases outside the gene matches.

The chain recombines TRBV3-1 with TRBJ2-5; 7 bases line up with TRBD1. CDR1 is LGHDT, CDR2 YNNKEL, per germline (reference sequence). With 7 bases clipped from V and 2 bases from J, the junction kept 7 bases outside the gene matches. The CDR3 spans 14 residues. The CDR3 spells CASIKQGVQETQYF. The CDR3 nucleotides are TGTGCCAGCATAAAGCAGGGGGTACAAGAGACCCAGTACTTC.

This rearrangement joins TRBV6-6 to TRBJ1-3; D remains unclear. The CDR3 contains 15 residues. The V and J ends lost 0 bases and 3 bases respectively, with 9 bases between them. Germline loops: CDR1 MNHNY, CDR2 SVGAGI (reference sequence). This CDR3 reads CASSYSQEGGNTIYF. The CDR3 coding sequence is TGTGCCAGCAGTTACTCGCAGGAGGGTGGAAACACCATATATTTT.

In nucleotides, the CDR3 is TGTGCCAGCTCACCAAAGAAGACTAGCGGGACCACGAACACCGGGGAGCTGTTTTTT. This sequence encodes CASSPKKTSGTTNTGELFF. V gene TRBV18 combines with J gene TRBJ2-2; 11 bases match TRBD2. The junction had 8 bases not matched to a gene; V was cut back by 2 bases and J by 0 bases. The CDR3 extends over 19 amino acids. Germline lookup yields CDR1 KGHSH and CDR2 LQKENI.

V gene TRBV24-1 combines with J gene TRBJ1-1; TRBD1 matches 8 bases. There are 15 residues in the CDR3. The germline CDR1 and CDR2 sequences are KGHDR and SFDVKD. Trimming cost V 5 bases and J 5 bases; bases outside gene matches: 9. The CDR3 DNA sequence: TGTGCCACCAGTGGGCCCGGACAGGGAGGAACTGAAGCTTTCTTT. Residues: CATSGPGQGGTEAFF.

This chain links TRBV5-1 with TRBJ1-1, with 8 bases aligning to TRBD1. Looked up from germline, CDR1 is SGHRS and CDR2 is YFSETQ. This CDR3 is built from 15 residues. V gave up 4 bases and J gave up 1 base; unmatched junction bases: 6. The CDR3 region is CASSTYGQGNTEAFF. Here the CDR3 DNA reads TGCGCCAGCAGCACCTACGGACAGGGGAACACTGAAGCTTTCTTT.

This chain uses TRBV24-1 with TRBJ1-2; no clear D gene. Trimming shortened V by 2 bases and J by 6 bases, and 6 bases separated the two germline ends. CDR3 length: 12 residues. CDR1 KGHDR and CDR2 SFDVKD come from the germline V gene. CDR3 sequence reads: CATSDYGDGYTF. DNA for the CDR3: TGTGCCACCAGTGATTATGGCGATGGCTACACCTTC.

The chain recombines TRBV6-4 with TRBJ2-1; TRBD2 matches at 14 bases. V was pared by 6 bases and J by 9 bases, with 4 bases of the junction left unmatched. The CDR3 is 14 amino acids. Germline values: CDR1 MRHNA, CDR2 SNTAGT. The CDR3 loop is CASSRLAGGPEQFF. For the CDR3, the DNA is TGTGCCAGCAGCCGACTAGCGGGGGGGCCTGAGCAGTTCTTC.

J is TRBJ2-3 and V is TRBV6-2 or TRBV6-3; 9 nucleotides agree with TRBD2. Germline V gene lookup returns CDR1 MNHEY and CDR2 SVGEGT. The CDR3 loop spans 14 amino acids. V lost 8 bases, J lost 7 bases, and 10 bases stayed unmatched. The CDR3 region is CASSNAGGRYTQYF. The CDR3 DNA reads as TGTGCCAGCTCCAACGCGGGGGGGCGATATACGCAGTATTTT.

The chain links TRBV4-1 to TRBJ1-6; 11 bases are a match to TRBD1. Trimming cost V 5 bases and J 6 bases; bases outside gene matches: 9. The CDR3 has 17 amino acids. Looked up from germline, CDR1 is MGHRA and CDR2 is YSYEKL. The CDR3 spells CASSKSPDRGLNSPLHF. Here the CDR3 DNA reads TGCGCCAGCAGCAAGTCCCCGGACAGGGGGCTTAATTCACCCCTCCACTTT.

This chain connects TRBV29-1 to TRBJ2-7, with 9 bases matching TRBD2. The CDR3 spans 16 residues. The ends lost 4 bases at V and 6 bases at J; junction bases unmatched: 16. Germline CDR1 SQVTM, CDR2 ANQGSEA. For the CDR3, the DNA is TGCAGCGTTGTTGCCCTAGCGGGGTCTCTCGGAGGCGAGCAGTACTTC. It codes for CSVVALAGSLGGEQYF.

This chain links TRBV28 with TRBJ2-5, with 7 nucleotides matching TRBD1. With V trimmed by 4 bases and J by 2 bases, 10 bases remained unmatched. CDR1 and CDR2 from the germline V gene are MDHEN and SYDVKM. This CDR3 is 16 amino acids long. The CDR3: CASSSLYPDRQETQYF. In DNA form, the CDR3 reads TGTGCCAGCAGTTCGCTATATCCGGACAGGCAAGAGACCCAGTACTTC.

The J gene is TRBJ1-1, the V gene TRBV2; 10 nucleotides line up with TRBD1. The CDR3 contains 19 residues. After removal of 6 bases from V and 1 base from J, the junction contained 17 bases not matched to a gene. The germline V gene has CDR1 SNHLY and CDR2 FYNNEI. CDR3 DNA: TGTGCCAGCAGCCATCAACTCGACAGGGGGCCCTTTTCGAACACTGAAGCTTTCTTT. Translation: CASSHQLDRGPFSNTEAFF.

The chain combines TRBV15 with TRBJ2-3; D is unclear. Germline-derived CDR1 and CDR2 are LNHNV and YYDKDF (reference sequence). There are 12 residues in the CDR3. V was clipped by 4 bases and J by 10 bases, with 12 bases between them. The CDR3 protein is CATSIDHSAQYF. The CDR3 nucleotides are TGTGCCACCAGCATTGACCATTCAGCGCAGTATTTT.

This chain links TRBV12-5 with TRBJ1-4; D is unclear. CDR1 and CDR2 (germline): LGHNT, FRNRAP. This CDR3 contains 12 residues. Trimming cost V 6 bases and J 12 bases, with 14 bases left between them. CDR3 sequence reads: CASGISYPELFF. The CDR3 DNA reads TGTGCTAGTGGAATATCGTACCCGGAACTGTTTTTT.

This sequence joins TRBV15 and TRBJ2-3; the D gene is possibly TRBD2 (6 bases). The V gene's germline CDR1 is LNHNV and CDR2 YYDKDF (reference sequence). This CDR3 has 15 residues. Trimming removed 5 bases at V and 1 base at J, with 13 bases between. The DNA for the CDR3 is TGTGCCACCAGCGGAGGGTCTTGGGGCACAGATACGCAGTATTTT. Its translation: CATSGGSWGTDTQYF.

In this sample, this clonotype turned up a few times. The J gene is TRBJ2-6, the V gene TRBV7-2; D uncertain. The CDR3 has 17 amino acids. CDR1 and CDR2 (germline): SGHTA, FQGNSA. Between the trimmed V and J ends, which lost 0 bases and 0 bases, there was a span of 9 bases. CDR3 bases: TGTGCCAGCAGCTTAGCAGGGCTGGGCTCTGGGGCCAACGTCCTGACTTTC. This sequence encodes CASSLAGLGSGANVLTF.